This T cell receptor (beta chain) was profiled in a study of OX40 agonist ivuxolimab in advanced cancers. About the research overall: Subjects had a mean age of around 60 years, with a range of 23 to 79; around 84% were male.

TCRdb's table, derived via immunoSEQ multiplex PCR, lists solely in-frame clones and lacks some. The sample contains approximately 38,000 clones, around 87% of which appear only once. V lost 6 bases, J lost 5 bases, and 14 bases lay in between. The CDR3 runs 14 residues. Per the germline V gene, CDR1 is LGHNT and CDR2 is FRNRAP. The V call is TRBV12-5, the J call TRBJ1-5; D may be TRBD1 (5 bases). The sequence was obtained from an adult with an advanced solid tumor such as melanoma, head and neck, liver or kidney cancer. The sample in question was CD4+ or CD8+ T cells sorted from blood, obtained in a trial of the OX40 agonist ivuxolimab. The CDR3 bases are TGTGCTAGTGGAAAGGGACTCCGTGATCAGCCCCAGCATTTT. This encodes CASGKGLRDQPQHF.